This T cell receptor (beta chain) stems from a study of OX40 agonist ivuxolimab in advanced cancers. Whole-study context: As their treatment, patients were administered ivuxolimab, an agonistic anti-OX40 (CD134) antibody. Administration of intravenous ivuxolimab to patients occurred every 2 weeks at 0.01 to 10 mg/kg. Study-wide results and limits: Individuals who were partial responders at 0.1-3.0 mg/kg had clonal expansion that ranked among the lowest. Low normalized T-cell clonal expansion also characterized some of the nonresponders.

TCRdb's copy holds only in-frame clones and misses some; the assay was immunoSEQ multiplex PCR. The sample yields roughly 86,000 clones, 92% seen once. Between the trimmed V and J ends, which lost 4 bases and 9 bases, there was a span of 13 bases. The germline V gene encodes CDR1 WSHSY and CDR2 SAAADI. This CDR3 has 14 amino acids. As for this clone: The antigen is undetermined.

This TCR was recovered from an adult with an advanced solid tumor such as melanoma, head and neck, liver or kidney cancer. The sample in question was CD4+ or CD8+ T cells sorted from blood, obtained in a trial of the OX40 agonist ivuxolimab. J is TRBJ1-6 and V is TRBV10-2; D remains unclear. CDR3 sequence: CASSALRGGSPLHF. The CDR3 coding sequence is TGCGCCAGCAGTGCTCTTCGGGGAGGTTCACCCCTCCACTTT.